A selection of T cell receptor beta chains follows, all from one sample in a study of brain T cells in children with intractable seizures. The data were produced by immunoSEQ multiplex PCR, yet TCRdb's version contains in-frame clones alone and is incomplete. The sample includes about 64,000 clones, about 96% of them seen just once. Material: peripheral blood, obtained at surgery. These receptors all stem from a boy under two years old with focal cortical dysplasia and intractable seizures. The CDR3 runs from the conserved cysteine through the conserved F or W. D genes are given only for firm matches. Size tells how often a clone was seen (once, few, many) or the class of an expanded clone, and some rows leave it out.

TRBD2	TRBJ2-1	.	TRBV6-4	CASSDVGLAGASSYNEQFF	TGTGCCAGCAGTGACGTCGGGCTAGCGGGGGCTAGCTCCTACAATGAGCAGTTCTTC
.	TRBJ2-7	.	TRBV5-6	CASSLGGRQEQYF	TGTGCCAGCAGCTTGGGCGGCCGGCAAGAGCAGTACTTC
.	TRBJ1-1	.	TRBV4-1	CASSQRDIGMNTEAFF	TGCGCCAGCAGCCAAAGGGACATAGGAATGAACACTGAAGCTTTCTTT
TRBD2	TRBJ2-2	.	TRBV27	CASNPAGYTGELFF	TGTGCCAGCAACCCAGCGGGGTACACCGGGGAGCTGTTTTTT
.	TRBJ1-2	.	TRBV6-5	CASSQSRGNYGYTF	TGTGCCAGCAGTCAATCCAGGGGTAACTATGGCTACACCTTC
.	TRBJ2-7	.	TRBV7-9	CASSLAREYGEQYF	TGTGCCAGCAGCTTAGCGCGAGAGTACGGGGAGCAGTACTTC
.	TRBJ1-2	.	TRBV7-2	CASSLGRGGCGYTF	TGTGCCAGCAGCTTAGGGCGGGGGGGCTGTGGCTACACCTTC
.	TRBJ2-5	once	TRBV5-1	CASSTDTQETQYF	TGCGCCAGCAGCACTGACACCCAAGAGACCCAGTACTTC
.	TRBJ1-1	.	TRBV19	CASSTGPMNTEAFF	TGTGCCAGTAGTACGGGACCGATGAACACTGAAGCTTTCTTT
.	TRBJ1-2	.	TRBV27	CASSLYYTAANYGYTF	TGTGCCAGCAGTTTATATTATACTGCCGCTAACTATGGCTACACCTTC
TRBD2	TRBJ2-1	.	TRBV12-5	CASSGTSVYNEQFF	TGTGCTAGTTCCGGGACTAGCGTTTACAATGAGCAGTTCTTC
TRBD1	TRBJ1-6	once	TRBV11-1	CASSPRTGENSPLHF	TGTGCCAGCAGCCCTCGGACAGGGGAGAATTCACCCCTCCACTTT
TRBD2	TRBJ2-7	.	TRBV12-3/TRBV12-4	CASRVGTTYEQYF	TGTGCCAGCAGGGTGGGGACTACCTACGAGCAGTACTTC
TRBD2	TRBJ2-5	once	TRBV4-2	CASSRGGPQETQYF	TGTGCCAGCAGCCGCGGGGGGCCGCAAGAGACCCAGTACTTC
TRBD2	TRBJ2-5	.	TRBV11-3	CASSSSSGGAGETQYF	TGTGCCAGCAGCTCGTCTAGCGGGGGGGCCGGTGAGACCCAGTACTTC
.	TRBJ1-6	.	TRBV29-1	CSVAESYNSPLHF	TGCAGCGTTGCCGAGTCCTATAATTCACCCCTCCACTTT
.	TRBJ2-1	.	TRBV7-2	CASSLRITKTYNEQFF	TGTGCCAGCAGCTTAAGGATTACGAAAACATACAATGAGCAGTTCTTC
.	TRBJ2-2	.	TRBV6-2/TRBV6-3	CASSTPPLGDRTNTGELFF	TGTGCCAGCAGTACCCCGCCTTTGGGTGACAGGACCAACACCGGGGAGCTGTTTTTT
.	TRBJ1-5	.	TRBV25-1	CASSDSLRVLNQPQHF	TGTGCCAGCAGTGACTCGCTCCGGGTTTTGAATCAGCCCCAGCATTTT
TRBD1	TRBJ1-5	.	TRBV2	CASSAFGYSRGGSNQPQHF	TGTGCCAGCAGCGCCTTCGGTTACTCCAGGGGGGGGAGCAATCAGCCCCAGCATTTT
.	TRBJ2-3	.	TRBV12-3/TRBV12-4	CASSLGGTQYF	TGTGCCAGCAGTTTGGGTGGTACGCAGTATTTT
TRBD2	TRBJ2-1	.	TRBV6-5	CASQGLETYNEQFF	TGTGCCAGCCAGGGACTAGAGACCTACAATGAGCAGTTCTTC
.	TRBJ1-1	.	TRBV24-1	CATSDLDGRMNTEAFF	TGTGCCACCAGTGATTTGGATGGCAGGATGAACACTGAAGCTTTCTTT
TRBD2	TRBJ2-5	.	TRBV19	CASKPSGGRLETQYF	TGTGCCAGTAAACCTAGCGGGGGCCGACTAGAGACCCAGTACTTC
.	TRBJ2-1	.	TRBV7-2	CASSLGGTAPNEQFF	TGTGCCAGCAGCTTAGGGGGTACAGCCCCGAATGAGCAGTTCTTC
.	TRBJ2-1	.	TRBV5-1	CASSLEGHLYNEQFF	TGCGCCAGCAGCTTGGAGGGACACCTCTACAATGAGCAGTTCTTC
.	TRBJ2-1	.	TRBV30	CAWIIEHYNEQFF	TGTGCCTGGATCATAGAACATTACAATGAGCAGTTCTTC
.	TRBJ1-3	once	TRBV10-2	CASSESPGNTIYF	TGCGCCAGCAGTGAGTCACCGGGAAACACCATATATTTT
TRBD1	TRBJ2-7	.	TRBV27	CASSQGAPYEQYF	TGTGCCAGCAGTCAGGGGGCCCCCTACGAGCAGTACTTC
.	TRBJ2-3	.	TRBV6-1	CASSELGLGGSDTQYF	TGTGCCAGCAGTGAACTGGGGCTAGGCGGGTCAGATACGCAGTATTTT
.	TRBJ2-1	.	TRBV19	CASSNIKRGNLAEQFF	TGTGCCAGTAGTAACATTAAACGTGGGAATCTAGCGGAGCAGTTCTTC
.	TRBJ2-2	.	TRBV27	CASSLSDNTGELFF	TGTGCCAGCAGTTTATCGGATAACACCGGGGAGCTGTTTTTT
.	TRBJ1-4	.	TRBV19	CASSAWDREKLFF	TGTGCCAGTAGTGCCTGGGACCGTGAAAAACTGTTTTTT
.	TRBJ1-2	.	TRBV9	CASSVDGGGYTF	TGTGCCAGCAGCGTAGATGGGGGGGGCTACACCTTC
.	TRBJ1-3	.	TRBV3-1/TRBV3-2	CASSLRESGNTIYF	TGTGCCAGCAGTCTCCGGGAGTCTGGAAACACCATATATTTT
.	TRBJ1-5	.	TRBV12-5	CASGNREDQPQHF	TGTGCTAGTGGTAACCGGGAGGATCAGCCCCAGCATTTT